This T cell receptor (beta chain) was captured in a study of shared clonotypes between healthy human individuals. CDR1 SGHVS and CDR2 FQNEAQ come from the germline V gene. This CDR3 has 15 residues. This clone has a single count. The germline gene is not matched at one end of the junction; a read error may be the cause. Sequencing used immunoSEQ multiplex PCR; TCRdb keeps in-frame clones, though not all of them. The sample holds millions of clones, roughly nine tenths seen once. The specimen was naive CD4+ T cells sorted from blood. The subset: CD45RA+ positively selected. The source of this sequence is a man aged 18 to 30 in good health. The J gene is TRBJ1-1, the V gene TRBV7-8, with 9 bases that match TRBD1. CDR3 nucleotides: TGCGCCAGCAGCCAAAAGGGACAGGGAGTCGCTGAAGCTTTCTTT. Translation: CASSQKGQGVAEAFF.